This is a list of T cell receptor beta chains from one sample in a study of T cells in Graves' hyperthyroidism and ophthalmopathy. In TCRdb, the multiplex PCR reads were re-called with MiXCR into one record per CDR3 protein. The data show 500,000 to 750,000 distinct CDR3 sequences, around 16% seen once. Sequencing was done on a sample of blood. The receptors stem from a woman younger than 45 with Graves' hyperthyroidism. The CDR3 runs from the conserved cysteine through the conserved F or W. Fields, in order: clone size, V gene, D gene, J gene, CDR3 length, CDR3 DNA, CDR3 protein. A D gene is named only where the DNA matches it firmly. Clone size is shown for a subset of rows, as once, few, many or a class of expanded clone.

>many|TRBV28|NA|TRBJ2-7|17
TGTGCCAGCAGTAATCCTGATACGCCAGCTCCCTCCTACGAGCAGTACTTC
CASSNPDTPAPSYEQYF
>few|TRBV4-2|NA|TRBJ2-2|17
TGTGCCAGCAGCCCGGAAGTGGCTAGCACGAACACCGGGGAGCTGTTTTTT
CASSPEVASTNTGELFF
>many|TRBV6-2/TRBV6-3|TRBD2|TRBJ2-2|15
TGTGCCAGCAGACACGGACTAGGTCGCACCGGGGAGCTGTTTTTT
CASRHGLGRTGELFF
>many|TRBV27|TRBD2|TRBJ2-7|15
TGTGCCAGCAGCTTGAAGCGGGAGGGGACCTACGAGCAGTACTTC
CASSLKREGTYEQYF
>NA|TRBV6-1|TRBD2|TRBJ2-3|17
TGTGCCAGCAGTGATTTGAAACGAGCGGGAAGCACAGATACGCAGTATTTT
CASSDLKRAGSTDTQYF
>NA|TRBV27|NA|TRBJ2-3|13
TGTGCCAGCAGTTTATGGGGCACAGATACGCGGTATTTT
CASSLWGTDTRYF
>many|TRBV6-5|TRBD1|TRBJ1-1|16
TGTGCCAGCAGGTCCTCGAGGGGGCTCTCGGACACTGAAGCTTTCTTT
CASRSSRGLSDTEAFF
>few|TRBV12-5|NA|TRBJ2-2|15
TGTGCTAGTGGTTTGGGACAGGCGAACACCGGGGAGCTGTTTTTT
CASGLGQANTGELFF
>NA|TRBV20-1|NA|TRBJ2-2|14
TGCAGTGCTCTCCGGACCGATAACACCGGGGAGCTGTTTTTT
CSALRTDNTGELFF
>NA|TRBV4-3|NA|TRBJ2-7|15
TGCGCCAGCAGCCAAGGGACTACCGGCTCCTACGAGCAGTACTTC
CASSQGTTGSYEQYF
>few|TRBV4-1|NA|TRBJ2-3|16
TGCGCCAGCGCGCCCCCCCTGGGGGGTACCACAGATACGCAGTATTTT
CASAPPLGGTTDTQYF
>many|TRBV10-3|TRBD1|TRBJ2-5|14
TGTGCCATCAGACCGGGACAGGGAGGAGAGACCCAGTACTTC
CAIRPGQGGETQYF
>many|TRBV12-3/TRBV12-4|NA|TRBJ1-1|10
TGTGCCAGCACGAGGACTGAAGCTTTCTTT
CASTRTEAFF
>many|TRBV30|NA|TRBJ1-1|11
TGTGCCTGGAGTGCTTTGAGTGAAGCTTTCTTT
CAWSALSEAFF
>many|TRBV7-3|NA|TRBJ2-2|15
TGCGCCAGCAGCTTATCAGGACCGAACACCGGGGAGCTGTTTTTT
CASSLSGPNTGELFF
>many|TRBV29-1|NA|TRBJ1-1|12
TGCAGCGTTGAAAGCGGGGGCACTGAAGCTTTCTTT
CSVESGGTEAFF
>few|TRBV7-7|TRBD2|TRBJ2-3|13
TGTGCTAGCAGCACTAGCGCCACAGATACGCAGTATTTT
CASSTSATDTQYF
>many|TRBV5-1|TRBD1|TRBJ2-2|15
TGCGCCAGCAGCTGGACAGGGGCGAACACCGGGGAGCTGTTTTTT
CASSWTGANTGELFF
>many|TRBV7-2|TRBD1|TRBJ1-2|14
TGTGCCAGCAGCACAAACAGGGGGAGCTATGGCTACACCTTC
CASSTNRGSYGYTF
>few|TRBV12-3/TRBV12-4|NA|TRBJ1-4|15
TGTGCCAGCAGTTCCGACAGAGCCCTTAATGAAAAACTGTTTTTT
CASSSDRALNEKLFF
>few|TRBV29-1|TRBD2|TRBJ2-5|19
TGCAGCGCCGTTGGCGGGTATGGGACTAGCGAGGTGGGGGTAGAGACCCAGTACTTC
CSAVGGYGTSEVGVETQYF
>many|TRBV30|TRBD1|TRBJ2-2|17
TGTGCCTGGGCCACAGGGGGCGACTCAAAGAACACCGGGGAGCTGTTTTTT
CAWATGGDSKNTGELFF
>many|TRBV28|TRBD1|TRBJ2-3|16
TGTGCCAGCAGTCAGGACAGGGGGAGAGGAACAGATACGCAGTATTTT
CASSQDRGRGTDTQYF
>NA|TRBV15|TRBD2|TRBJ2-1|18
TGTGCCATCAGCAGAGATTTGGCGGGAGGGTACCCGGGCGGTGAGCAGTTCTTC
CAISRDLAGGYPGGEQFF
>NA|TRBV4-3|TRBD2|TRBJ2-7|16
TGCGCCAGCAGCCAAGTATCTAGCGGGCTAACCTACGAGCAGTACTTC
CASSQVSSGLTYEQYF
>NA|TRBV6-1|NA|TRBJ1-1|13
TGTGCCAGCAGTGAAAAGATGGGCACTGAAGCTTTCTTT
CASSEKMGTEAFF
>few|TRBV5-6|TRBD2|TRBJ2-1|15
TGTGCCAGTAGAGGGCTAGCGGGATTTGACAATGAGCAGTTCTTC
CASRGLAGFDNEQFF
>many|TRBV7-3|TRBD1|TRBJ2-5|17
TGTGCCAGCAGCTTAAAAGAAGGGGGCGGGCAACGAGAGACCCAGTACTTC
CASSLKEGGGQRETQYF
>many|TRBV28|NA|TRBJ2-5|15
TGTGCCAGCAGTTTAACAACCTTAGCGCAAGAGACCCAGTACTTC
CASSLTTLAQETQYF
>many|TRBV12-3/TRBV12-4|TRBD1|TRBJ1-2|15
TGTGCCAGCAGTGCTACCCCGGGACAGGGGTATGGCTACACCTTC
CASSATPGQGYGYTF
>NA|TRBV9|TRBD2|TRBJ2-1|17
TGTGCCAGCAGTAGAGCTCTGGGGACTAGCGGGAACAATGAGCAGTTCTTC
CASSRALGTSGNNEQFF
>many|TRBV10-3|NA|TRBJ2-7|12
TGTGCCATCAGTACAGGGAACAACGAGCAGTACTTC
CAISTGNNEQYF
>NA|TRBV3-1|NA|TRBJ2-7|14
TGTGCCAGCAGCCAAGAAGGGCGGTGGGACGAGCAGTACTTC
CASSQEGRWDEQYF
>NA|TRBV6-9|TRBD2|TRBJ2-7|16
TGTGCCAGCAGTTCGCCTAGCGGGAGTACCCCCTACGAGCAGTACTTC
CASSSPSGSTPYEQYF
>NA|TRBV18|TRBD1|TRBJ1-1|14
TGTGCCAGCTCACTACAGACAGGGGAGGGCGAAGCTTTCTTT
CASSLQTGEGEAFF
>many|TRBV6-2/TRBV6-3|TRBD1|TRBJ2-7|14
TGTGCCAGCAGTTACGGGACAGGGCGTTACGAGCAGTACTTC
CASSYGTGRYEQYF
>few|TRBV7-3|TRBD2|TRBJ2-2|15
TGTGCCAGCAGCTTGAGAGAGGCGGGAGATGGGGAGCTGTTTTTT
CASSLREAGDGELFF
>NA|TRBV29-1|NA|TRBJ1-1|13
TGCAGCGTTGAAGTCGTCGGAGGGACTGAAGCTTTCTTT
CSVEVVGGTEAFF
>many|TRBV12-3/TRBV12-4|NA|TRBJ2-7|14
TGTGCCAGCAGTCCCTATATGTCCTCCAACGAGCAGTACTTC
CASSPYMSSNEQYF
>NA|TRBV12-5|NA|TRBJ2-4|14
TGTGCTAGTGGTTTCTCGGTTACCAAAAACATTCAGTACTTC
CASGFSVTKNIQYF